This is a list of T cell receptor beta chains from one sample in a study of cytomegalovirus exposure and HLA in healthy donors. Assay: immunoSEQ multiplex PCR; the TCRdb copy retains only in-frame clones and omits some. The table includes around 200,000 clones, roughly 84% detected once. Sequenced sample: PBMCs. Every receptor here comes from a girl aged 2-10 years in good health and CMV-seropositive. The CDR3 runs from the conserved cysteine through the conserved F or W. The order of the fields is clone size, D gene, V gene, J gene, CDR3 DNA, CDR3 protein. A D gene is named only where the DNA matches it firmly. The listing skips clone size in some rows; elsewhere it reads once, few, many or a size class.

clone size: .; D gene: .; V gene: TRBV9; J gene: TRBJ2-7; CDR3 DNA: TGTGCCAGCAGCGGGACAGCCTACGAGCAGTACTTC; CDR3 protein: CASSGTAYEQYF
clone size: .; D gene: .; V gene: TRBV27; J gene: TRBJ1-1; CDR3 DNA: TGTGCCAGCAGTTCCAGGGAAAAAAACACTGAAGCTTTCTTT; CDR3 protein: CASSSREKNTEAFF
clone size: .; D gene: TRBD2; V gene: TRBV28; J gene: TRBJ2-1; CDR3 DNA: TGTGCCAGCAGTTGGACTAGCGGGGGATACAATGAGCAGTTCTTC; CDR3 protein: CASSWTSGGYNEQFF
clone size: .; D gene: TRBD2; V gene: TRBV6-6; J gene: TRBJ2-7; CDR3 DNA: TGTGCCAGCAGTCTCCCAAGCGGGGGGACCTACGAGCAGTACTTC; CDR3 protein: CASSLPSGGTYEQYF
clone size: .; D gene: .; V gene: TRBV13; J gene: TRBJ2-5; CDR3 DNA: TGTGCCAGCAGCTTAGGTTTCCGGGGGGAGACCCAGTACTTC; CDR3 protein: CASSLGFRGETQYF
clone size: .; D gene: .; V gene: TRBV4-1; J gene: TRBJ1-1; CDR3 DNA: TGCGCCAGCAGCCAAGATCACCGGAGGAGAACTGAAGCTTTCTTT; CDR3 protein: CASSQDHRRRTEAFF
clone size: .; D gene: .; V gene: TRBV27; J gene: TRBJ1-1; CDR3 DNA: TGTGCCAGCAGTCTAGGTCGGATGAACACTGAAGCTTTCTTT; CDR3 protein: CASSLGRMNTEAFF
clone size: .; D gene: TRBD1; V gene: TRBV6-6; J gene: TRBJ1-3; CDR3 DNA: TGTGCCAGCAGTTACCCGGACAGGGCTGGAAACACCATATATTTT; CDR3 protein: CASSYPDRAGNTIYF
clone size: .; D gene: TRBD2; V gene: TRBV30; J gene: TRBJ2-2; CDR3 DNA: TGTGCCTGGACCCAAGGGACTAGCGGAATGACGAACACCGGGGAGCTGTTTTTT; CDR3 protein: CAWTQGTSGMTNTGELFF
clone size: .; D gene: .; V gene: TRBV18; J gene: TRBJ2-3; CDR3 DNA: TGTGCCAGCTCACCATTTTCCGGTGGGCGTAGCACAGATACGCAGTATTTT; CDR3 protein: CASSPFSGGRSTDTQYF
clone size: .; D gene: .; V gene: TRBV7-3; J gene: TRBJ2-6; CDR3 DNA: TGTGCCAGCAGCTCAGCAGGGGCGGGGGTTGGGGCCAACGTCCTGACTTTC; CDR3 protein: CASSSAGAGVGANVLTF
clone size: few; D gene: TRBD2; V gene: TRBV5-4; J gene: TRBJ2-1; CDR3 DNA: TGTGCCAGCAGCCCTCTAGCGGGGGGCTCCTACAATGAGCAGTTCTTC; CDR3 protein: CASSPLAGGSYNEQFF